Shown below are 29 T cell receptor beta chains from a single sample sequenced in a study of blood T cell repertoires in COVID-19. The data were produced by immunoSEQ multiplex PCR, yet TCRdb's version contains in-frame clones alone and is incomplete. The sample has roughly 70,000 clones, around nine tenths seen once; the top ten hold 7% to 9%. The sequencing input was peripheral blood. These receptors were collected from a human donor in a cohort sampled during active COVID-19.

The CDR3 reads CASSLGTANTEAFF. CDR3 DNA sequence: TGTGCCAGCAGCTTAGGAACAGCGAACACTGAAGCTTTCTTT. This chain uses TRBV7-2 with TRBJ1-1; D not certain. Trimming cost V 1 base and J 1 base, with 7 bases left between them. This CDR3 has 14 amino acids. Per germline, CDR1 SGHTA and CDR2 FQGNSA.

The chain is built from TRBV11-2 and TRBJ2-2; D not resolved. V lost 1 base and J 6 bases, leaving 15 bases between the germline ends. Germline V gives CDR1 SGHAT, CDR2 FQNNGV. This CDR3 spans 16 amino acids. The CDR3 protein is CASSLVGYGSPGELFF. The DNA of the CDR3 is TGTGCCAGCAGCTTAGTTGGGTATGGTAGCCCCGGGGAGCTGTTTTTT.

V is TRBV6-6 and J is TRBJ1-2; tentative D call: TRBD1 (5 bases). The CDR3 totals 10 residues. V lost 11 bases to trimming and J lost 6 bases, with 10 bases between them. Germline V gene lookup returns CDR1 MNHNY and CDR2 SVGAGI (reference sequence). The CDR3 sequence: CAAAGNGYTF. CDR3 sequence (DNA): TGTGCCGCAGCAGGGAATGGCTACACCTTC.

CDR3 DNA: TGTGCCAGCAGTCGCACAGGGGGCGCAACTAACTATGGCTACACCTTC. This sequence encodes CASSRTGGATNYGYTF. The chain has TRBV28 and TRBJ1-2; the match to TRBD1 covers 9 bases. With 5 bases clipped from V and 0 bases from J, the junction kept 7 bases outside the gene matches. The germline V gene encodes CDR1 MDHEN and CDR2 SYDVKM. This CDR3 comprises 16 residues.

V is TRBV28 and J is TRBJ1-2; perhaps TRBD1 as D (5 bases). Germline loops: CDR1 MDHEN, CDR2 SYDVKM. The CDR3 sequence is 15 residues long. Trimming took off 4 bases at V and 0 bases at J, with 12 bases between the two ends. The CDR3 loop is CASSSFRVANYGYTF. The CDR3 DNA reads TGTGCCAGCAGTTCCTTCAGGGTGGCTAACTATGGCTACACCTTC.

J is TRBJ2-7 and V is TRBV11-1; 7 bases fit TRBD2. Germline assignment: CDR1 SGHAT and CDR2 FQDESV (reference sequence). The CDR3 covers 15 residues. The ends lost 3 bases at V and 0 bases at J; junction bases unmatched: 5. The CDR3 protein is CASSFSRGDSYEQYF. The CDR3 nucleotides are TGTGCCAGCAGCTTCTCCCGGGGGGACTCCTACGAGCAGTACTTC.

In DNA form, the CDR3 reads TGCGCCAGCAGCCACCCGGGCAGGGGGCCGACTAATGAAAAACTGTTTTTT. Encoded protein: CASSHPGRGPTNEKLFF. The chain recombines TRBV4-1 with TRBJ1-4; 8 bases map to TRBD1. The CDR3 extends over 17 amino acids. The germline V gene encodes CDR1 MGHRA and CDR2 YSYEKL. The J segment lost 2 bases and the V segment lost 3 bases, leaving 8 bases of the junction unmatched.

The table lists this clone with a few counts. CDR3 coding DNA: TGTGCCAGCAGCTCCGCGGCGGGCCCGGCTTCCTACGAGCAGTACTTC. As protein: CASSSAAGPASYEQYF. This rearrangement joins TRBV7-9 to TRBJ2-7; tentative D call: TRBD2 (5 bases). CDR1 is SEHNR, CDR2 FQNEAQ, per germline (reference sequence). The CDR3 covers 16 residues. The ends were cut back, 4 bases at V and 1 base at J, with 17 bases in the middle.

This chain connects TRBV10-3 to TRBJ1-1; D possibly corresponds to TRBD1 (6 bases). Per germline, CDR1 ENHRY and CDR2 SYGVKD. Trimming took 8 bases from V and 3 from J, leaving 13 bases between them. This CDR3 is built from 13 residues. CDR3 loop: CAIGTEGDTEAFF. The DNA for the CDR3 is TGTGCCATCGGGACCGAGGGGGACACTGAAGCTTTCTTT.

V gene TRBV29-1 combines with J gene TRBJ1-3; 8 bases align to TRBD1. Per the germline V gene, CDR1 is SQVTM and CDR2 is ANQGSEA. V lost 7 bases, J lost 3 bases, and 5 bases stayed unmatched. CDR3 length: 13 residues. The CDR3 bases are TGCAGCGCTCCGGACAGGGATGGAAACACCATATATTTT. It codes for CSAPDRDGNTIYF.

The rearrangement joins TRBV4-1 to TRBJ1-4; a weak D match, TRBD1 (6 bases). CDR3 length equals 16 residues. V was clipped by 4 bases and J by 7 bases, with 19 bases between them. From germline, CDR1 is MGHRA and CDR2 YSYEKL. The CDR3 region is CASSRQMTGDLEKLFF. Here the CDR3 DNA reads TGCGCCAGCAGCCGCCAAATGACAGGCGACCTTGAAAAACTGTTTTTT.

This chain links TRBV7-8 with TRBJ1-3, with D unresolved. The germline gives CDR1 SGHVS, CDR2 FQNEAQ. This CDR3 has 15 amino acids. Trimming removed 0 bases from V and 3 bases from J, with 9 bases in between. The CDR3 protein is CASSLASGFGNTIYF. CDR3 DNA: TGTGCCAGCAGCTTAGCATCCGGGTTTGGAAACACCATATATTTT.

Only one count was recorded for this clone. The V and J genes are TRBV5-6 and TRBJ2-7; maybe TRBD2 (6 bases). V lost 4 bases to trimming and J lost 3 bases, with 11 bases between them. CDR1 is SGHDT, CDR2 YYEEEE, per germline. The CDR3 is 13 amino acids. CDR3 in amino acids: CASSPGVNYEQYF. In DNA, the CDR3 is TGTGCCAGCAGCCCGGGGGTCAACTACGAGCAGTACTTC.

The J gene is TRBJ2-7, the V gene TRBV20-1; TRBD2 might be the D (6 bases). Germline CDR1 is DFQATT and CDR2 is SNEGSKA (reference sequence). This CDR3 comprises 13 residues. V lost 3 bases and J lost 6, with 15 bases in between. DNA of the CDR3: TGCAGTGCTAGTCGGGGGTCCGGCGGCGAGCAGTACTTC. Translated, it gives CSASRGSGGEQYF.

CDR3 residues: CASSNEAGGNEQFF. The CDR3 DNA reads as TGTGCCAGCAGCAACGAGGCAGGGGGCAATGAGCAGTTCTTC. The gene calls are TRBV21-1 and TRBJ2-1; the DNA was not compared with TRBD1, the D call given in the table. TRBV21-1 is listed as a pseudogene. The CDR3 spans 14 residues.

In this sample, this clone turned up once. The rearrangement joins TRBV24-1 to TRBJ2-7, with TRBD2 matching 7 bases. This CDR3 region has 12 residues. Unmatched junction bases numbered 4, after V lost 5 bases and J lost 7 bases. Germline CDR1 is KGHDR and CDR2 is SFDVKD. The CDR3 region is CATSGGGGEQYF. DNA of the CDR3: TGTGCCACCAGTGGGGGGGGAGGAGAGCAGTACTTC.

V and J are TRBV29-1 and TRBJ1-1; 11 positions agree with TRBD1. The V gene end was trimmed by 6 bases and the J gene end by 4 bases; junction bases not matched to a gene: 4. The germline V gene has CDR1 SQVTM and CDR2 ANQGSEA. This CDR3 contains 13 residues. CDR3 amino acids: CSVWDRGGTEAFF. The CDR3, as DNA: TGCAGCGTCTGGGACAGGGGGGGCACTGAAGCTTTCTTT.

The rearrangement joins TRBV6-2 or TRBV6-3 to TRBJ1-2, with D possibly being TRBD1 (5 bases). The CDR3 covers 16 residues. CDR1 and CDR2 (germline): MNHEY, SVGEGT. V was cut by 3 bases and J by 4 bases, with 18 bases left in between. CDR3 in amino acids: CASSYTDAGPLYGYTF. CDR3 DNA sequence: TGTGCCAGCAGTTATACGGACGCGGGGCCTCTCTATGGCTACACCTTC.

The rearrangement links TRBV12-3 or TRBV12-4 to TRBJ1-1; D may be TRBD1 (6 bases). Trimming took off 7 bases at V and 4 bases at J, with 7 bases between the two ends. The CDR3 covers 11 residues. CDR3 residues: CASKGGTEAFF. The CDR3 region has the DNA TGTGCCAGCAAAGGGGGCACTGAAGCTTTCTTT.

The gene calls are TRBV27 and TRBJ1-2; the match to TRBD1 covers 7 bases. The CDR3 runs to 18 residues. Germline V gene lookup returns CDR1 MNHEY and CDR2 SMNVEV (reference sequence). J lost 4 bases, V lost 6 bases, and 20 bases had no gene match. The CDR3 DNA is TGTGCCAGCAGCTCACTAAGGGACAGTATGTTCTTAATCTATGGCTACACCTTC. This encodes CASSSLRDSMFLIYGYTF.

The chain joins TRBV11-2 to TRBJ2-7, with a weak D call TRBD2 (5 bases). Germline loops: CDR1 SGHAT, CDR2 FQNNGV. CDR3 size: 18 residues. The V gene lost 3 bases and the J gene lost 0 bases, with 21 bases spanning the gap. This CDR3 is CASSFFRLVKGDSYEQYF. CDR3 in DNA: TGTGCCAGCAGCTTTTTTAGGCTGGTTAAGGGAGACTCCTACGAGCAGTACTTC. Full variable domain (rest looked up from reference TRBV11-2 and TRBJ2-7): EAGVAQSPRYKIIEKRQSVAFWCNPISGHATLYWYQQILGQGPKLLIQFQNNGVVDDSQLPKDRFSAERLKGVDSTLKIQPAKLEDSAVYLCASSFFRLVKGDSYEQYFGPGTRLTVT.

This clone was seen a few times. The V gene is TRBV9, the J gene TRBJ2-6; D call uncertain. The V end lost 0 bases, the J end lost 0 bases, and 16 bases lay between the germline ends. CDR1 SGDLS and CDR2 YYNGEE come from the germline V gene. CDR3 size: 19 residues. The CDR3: CASSVALGRWISGANVLTF. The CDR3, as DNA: TGTGCCAGCAGCGTAGCTTTGGGCAGATGGATCTCTGGGGCCAACGTCCTGACTTTC.

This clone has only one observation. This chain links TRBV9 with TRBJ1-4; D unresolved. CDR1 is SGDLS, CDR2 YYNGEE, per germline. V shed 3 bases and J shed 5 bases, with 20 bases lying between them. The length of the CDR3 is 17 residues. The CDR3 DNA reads TGTGCCAGCAGCGCAGGTTACGGGAGGCGAGCGAATGAAAAACTGTTTTTT. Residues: CASSAGYGRRANEKLFF.

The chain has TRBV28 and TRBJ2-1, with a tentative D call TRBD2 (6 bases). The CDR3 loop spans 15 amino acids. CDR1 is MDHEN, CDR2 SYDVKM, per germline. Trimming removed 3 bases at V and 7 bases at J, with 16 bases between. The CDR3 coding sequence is TGTGCCAGCAGTTTTGACGGGGGTAAGTGGAATGAGCAGTTCTTC. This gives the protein CASSFDGGKWNEQFF. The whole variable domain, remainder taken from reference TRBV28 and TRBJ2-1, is DVKVTQSSRYLVKRTGEKVFLECVQDMDHENMFWYRQDPGLGLRLIYFSYDVKMKEKGDIPEGYSVSREKKERFSLILESASTNQTSMYLCASSFDGGKWNEQFFGPGTRLTVL.

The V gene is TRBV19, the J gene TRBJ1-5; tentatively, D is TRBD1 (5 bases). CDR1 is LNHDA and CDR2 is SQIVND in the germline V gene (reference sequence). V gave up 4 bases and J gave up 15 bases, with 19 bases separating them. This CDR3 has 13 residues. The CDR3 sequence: CASSTAGGVVGHF. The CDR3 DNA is TGTGCCAGTAGTACCGCTGGGGGGGTCGTTGGGCATTTT.

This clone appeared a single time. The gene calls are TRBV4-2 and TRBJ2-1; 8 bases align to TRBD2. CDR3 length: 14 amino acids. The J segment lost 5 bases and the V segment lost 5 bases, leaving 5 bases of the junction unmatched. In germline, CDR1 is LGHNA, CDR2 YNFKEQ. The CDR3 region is CASSTRTSNNEQFF. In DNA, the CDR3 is TGTGCCAGCAGCACTCGGACTAGCAACAATGAGCAGTTCTTC.

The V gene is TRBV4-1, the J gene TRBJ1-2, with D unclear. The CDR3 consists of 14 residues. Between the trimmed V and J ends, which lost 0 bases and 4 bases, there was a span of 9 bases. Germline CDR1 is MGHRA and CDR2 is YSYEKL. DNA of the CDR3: TGCGCCAGCAGCCAAGATCAGAAATCCTATGGCTACACCTTC. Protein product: CASSQDQKSYGYTF.

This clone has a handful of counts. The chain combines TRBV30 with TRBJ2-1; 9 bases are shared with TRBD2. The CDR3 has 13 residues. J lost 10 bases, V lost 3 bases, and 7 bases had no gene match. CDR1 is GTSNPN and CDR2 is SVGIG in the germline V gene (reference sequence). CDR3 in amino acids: CAWRGSGGGEQFF. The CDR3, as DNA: TGTGCCTGGAGAGGTAGCGGGGGTGGAGAGCAGTTCTTC.

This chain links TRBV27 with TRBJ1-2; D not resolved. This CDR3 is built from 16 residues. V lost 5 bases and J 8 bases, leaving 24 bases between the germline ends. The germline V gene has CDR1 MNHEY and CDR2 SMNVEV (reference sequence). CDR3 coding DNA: TGTGCCAGCAGTCCAAAATCCGGCGGTGACCCCTTGGGCTACACCTTC. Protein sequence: CASSPKSGGDPLGYTF.